This T cell receptor (beta chain) was profiled in a study of a mutant IDH1 vaccine in newly diagnosed glioma (dated by TCRdb to 2020 to 2022). Context from the whole study: Eight vaccinations were administered to patients in weeks 1, 3, 5, 7, 11, 15, 19 and 23, corresponding to visits V03 through V10. Vaccination was initiated 4-6 weeks after radiotherapy alone, or concurrently with temozolomide cycles in the chemotherapy-containing groups. Before enrollment, most patients had been given radiochemotherapy with temozolomide as standard therapy, while the rest had received either radiotherapy alone or temozolomide alone. Of the approximately 33 patients who were treated, around 60% were male and around 40% were female, and the mean age was about 37 years. Longitudinal TCRB deep sequencing was done for roughly 23 treated patients, wherever samples were available for exploratory analyses. Peripheral blood samples were drawn at six visits, namely V03 (baseline), V05, V07, V10, V12 and V13.

CDR1 and CDR2 are read off the germline V gene as SGHDN and FVKESK. Deletion took 6 bases off V and 0 bases off J, with a span of 18 bases between the germline ends. The CDR3 runs 17 residues from the cysteine to the phenylalanine. Just the 51-base CDR3 DNA is kept, in frame starting at base 1. Preparation of the library involved the immunoSEQ multiplex PCR assay. The hsTCRB Kit was used according to the manufacturer's protocol to amplify rearranged TCR beta chain sequences. TCRB libraries were sequenced on an Illumina MiSeq. On the study's bioinformatics: The proprietary platform of the kit vendor was used for demultiplexing, trimming and gene mapping. What TCRdb holds here is the immuneACCESS table cut down to in-frame rearrangements. Part of the clones is not present; checked against another copy, under half of the missing clones reflect an unresolved V gene, and the others are unexplained. V and J calls and clone size follow that table, whereas D and trimming were derived from the DNA. The sample yields 40,000 to 55,000 clones; more than 70% were counted once. The top ten constitute roughly 5.2% of the sample.

The time point label on this specimen signifies: week 5, during vaccination. Each vaccine dose, consisting of 300 ug of a 20-mer mutant IDH1 peptide in Montanide, was administered subcutaneously with topical imiquimod. The donors had newly diagnosed IDH1-mutant astrocytomas of WHO grade 3 or 4 that showed loss of nuclear ATRX. The samples were drawn from NOA16, a multicentre, single-arm, open-label phase I trial in Germany that tested a mutant IDH1 peptide vaccine in humans for the first time. Genomic DNA for TCRB sequencing was extracted from EDTA blood using the DNeasy Blood and Tissue Kit. For this clone: Its binding antigen is unknown. No qualities accompany the bases; no much larger clone lies one base away.

What the work shows at the level of the full study, not this receptor alone: Pseudoprogression appeared unrelated to alterations in the top peripheral T cell clonotypes detected by TCRB sequencing. Immune responses induced by the vaccine were seen in roughly 95% of patients across multiple MHC alleles. PBMC samples for TCRB deep sequencing were selected based on availability. The authors stated that sample limitations prevented analyses of patient blood samples from being reproduced.

The sequenced sample was PBMCs, obtained from a glioma patient whose treatment included an IDH1 peptide vaccine. The origin of this receptor is a man aged 50-60 years with glioma. The sequence joins TRBV14 to TRBJ2-1; TRBD1 could be the D gene, as 6 bases match. The nucleotides are TGTGCCAGCAGTTCAGGCCAGGGGACCAACTCCTACAATGAGCAGTTCTTC. Translation gives CASSSGQGTNSYNEQFF. This CDR3, with the reference TRBV14 and TRBJ2-1 proteins standing in past its ends, gives the full variable domain EAGVTQFPSHSVIEKGQTVTLRCDPISGHDNLYWYRRVMGKEIKFLLHFVKESKQDESGMPNNRFLAERTGGTYSTLKVQPAELEDSGVYFCASSSGQGTNSYNEQFFGPGTRLTVL.